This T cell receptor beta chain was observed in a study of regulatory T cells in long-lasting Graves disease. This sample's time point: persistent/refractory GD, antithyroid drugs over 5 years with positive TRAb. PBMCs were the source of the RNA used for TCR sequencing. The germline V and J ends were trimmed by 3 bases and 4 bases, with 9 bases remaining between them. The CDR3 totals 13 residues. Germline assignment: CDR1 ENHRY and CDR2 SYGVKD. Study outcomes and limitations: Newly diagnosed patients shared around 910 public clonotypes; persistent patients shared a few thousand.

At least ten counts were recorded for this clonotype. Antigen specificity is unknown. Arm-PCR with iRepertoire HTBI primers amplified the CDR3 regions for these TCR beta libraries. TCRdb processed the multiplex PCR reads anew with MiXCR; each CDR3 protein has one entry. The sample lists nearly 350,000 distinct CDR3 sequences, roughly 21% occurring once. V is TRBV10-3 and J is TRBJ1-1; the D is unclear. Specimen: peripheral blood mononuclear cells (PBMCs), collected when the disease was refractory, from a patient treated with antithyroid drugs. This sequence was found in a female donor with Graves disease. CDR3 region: CAISEGPVTEAFF. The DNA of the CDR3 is TGTGCCATCAGTGAAGGTCCAGTCACTGAAGCTTTCTTT.